The clone carrying this T cell receptor (beta chain) turned up a few times. Its antigen is not identified. One junction end does not reproduce the germline sequence, and a read error may be involved. The sample belongs to a study of blood T cells in healthy people across ages. Study context: Template switching captured about one barcoded beta molecule per two T cells.

Study results and caveats: Naive and antigen-experienced cells could not be conclusively compared, given unsorted PBMCs.

Germline assignment: CDR1 SGHVS and CDR2 FNYEAQ. The CDR3 is 12 residues long. In terms of origin and age, donors were healthy Caucasian individuals from Russia aged about 6 to 90. Primed by a sample-barcoded 5' primer and a J-beta primer mix, a second PCR proceeded for 7 to 11 cycles. Through a template-switch adaptor with 12 random nucleotides, each cDNA molecule received a tag. TCRdb re-derived calls from the 5' RACE reads in MiXCR, one entry per CDR3 protein. This table holds about 1.5 million distinct CDR3 sequences, roughly two fifths found once. The V gene is TRBV7-6, the J gene TRBJ1-1, with D tentatively TRBD1 (5 bases). What was sequenced was blood. The source is a woman aged 18-35 years in good health. In DNA form, the CDR3 reads TGTGCCGGCAGCCAGGGTAACACTGAAGCTTTCTTT. Protein sequence: CAGSQGNTEAFF.